Below, 32 T cell receptor beta chains from the same sample are listed, as sequenced in a study of T cells in Graves' hyperthyroidism and ophthalmopathy. The CDR3 regions of TCR beta were amplified from RNA transcripts. Initially, a first-round RT-PCR of the TCR CDR3 employed the HTBI primer set. MiXCR, run by TCRdb on the multiplex PCR reads, gives a single entry per CDR3 protein. The table lists hundreds of thousands of distinct CDR3 sequences, roughly 14% of them singletons. The specimen sequenced was blood. The receptors derive from a man younger than 35 with Graves' ophthalmopathy.

This clonotype was observed many times. This chain links TRBV20-1 with TRBJ1-2, with a possible D match to TRBD1 (5 bases). The CDR3 runs to 14 residues. V lost 2 bases and J 4 bases, leaving 14 bases between the germline ends. Germline CDR1 DFQATT, CDR2 SNEGSKA (reference sequence). CDR3 coding DNA: TGCAGTGCTAGATGGGACGGAGTTATCTATGGCTACACCTTC. Protein sequence: CSARWDGVIYGYTF.

A word on this clonotype: A single base separates this from a much larger clone, so it may be a read error. The chain combines TRBV3-1 with TRBJ1-5; no clear D. CDR1 is LGHDT and CDR2 is YNNKEL in the germline V gene (reference sequence). The V and J ends lost 4 bases and 0 bases respectively, with 10 bases between them. CDR3 length equals 15 residues. The DNA of the CDR3 is TGTGCCAGCAGCCCCGGACGGAATAGCAATCAGCCCCAGCATTTT. Its protein is CASSPGRNSNQPQHF. The full variable domain, in which reference TRBV3-1 and TRBJ1-5 provide the parts outside the CDR3, is DTAVSQTPKYLVTQMGNDKSIKCEQNLGHDTMYWYKQDSKKFLKIMFSYNNKELIINETVPNRFSPKSPDKAHLNLHINSLELGDSAVYFCASSPGRNSNQPQHFGDGTRLSIL.

V usage is TRBV6-2 or TRBV6-3 and J usage is TRBJ2-3, with D perhaps TRBD1 or TRBD2 (5 bases each). This CDR3 region has 16 residues. Germline CDR1 MNHEY, CDR2 SVGEGT. V lost 5 bases and J 2 bases, leaving 17 bases between the germline ends. CDR3 DNA: TGTGCCAGCAGTCCTTCGGGGAAGGGGTCCACAGATACGCAGTATTTT. Translation: CASSPSGKGSTDTQYF.

V and J are TRBV12-3 or TRBV12-4 and TRBJ2-7; the match to TRBD1 covers 7 bases. Unmatched junction bases numbered 7, after V lost 8 bases and J lost 6 bases. The CDR3 covers 12 residues. CDR3 protein: CASRDSYSEQYF. Here the CDR3 DNA reads TGTGCCAGCCGGGACAGCTATTCCGAGCAGTACTTC.

A remark on this clonotype: One base away lies a much larger clone, so this may be a sequencing read error. J is TRBJ2-5 and V is TRBV5-8; D gene uncertain. V was pared by 9 bases and J by 9 bases, with 6 bases between. The CDR3 spans 8 residues. The germline V gene encodes CDR1 SGHTS and CDR2 YDEGEE. The CDR3 DNA sequence: TGTGCCACCGAGGCCCAGTACTTC. Protein product: CATEAQYF.

V and J are TRBV24-1 and TRBJ2-1; 7 bases agree with TRBD1. Germline V gene lookup returns CDR1 KGHDR and CDR2 SFDVKD. The CDR3 spans 17 residues. With V trimmed by 4 bases and J by 0 bases, 8 bases remained unmatched. The CDR3 coding sequence is TGTGCCACCAGTGAACTGGACAGGAAGGGCTCCTACAATGAGCAGTTCTTC. Its protein is CATSELDRKGSYNEQFF.

Note on this clonotype: A much larger clone is a single base away; this may be a read error. This chain uses TRBV5-6 with TRBJ1-2; 11 positions agree with TRBD1. V lost 3 bases to trimming and J lost 4 bases; unmatched junction nucleotides: 5. Germline loops: CDR1 SGHDT, CDR2 YYEEEE. CDR3 length equals 15 residues. CDR3 sequence (DNA): TGTGCCAGCAGCTCTGGGACAGGGGGGGTCTATGGCTACACCTTC. It yields the protein CASSSGTGGVYGYTF.

In its sample, this clonotype was seen many times. This chain connects TRBV11-2 to TRBJ1-3; D gene unclear. Trimming took off 5 bases at V and 0 bases at J, with 8 bases between the two ends. Per the germline V gene, CDR1 is SGHAT and CDR2 is FQNNGV. This CDR3 spans 14 amino acids. The chain's CDR3 is CASSLQDSGNTIYF. CDR3 DNA sequence: TGTGCCAGCAGCCTTCAGGACTCTGGAAACACCATATATTTT.

This clonotype was seen repeatedly, ten times or more. The V and J genes are TRBV15 and TRBJ2-1; 11 bases fit TRBD1. Germline CDR1 reads LNHNV; CDR2 reads YYDKDF (reference sequence). The length of the CDR3 is 15 residues. Germline trimming cut 1 base from V and 6 bases from J; bases unmatched to any gene: 2. As DNA, the CDR3 is TGTGCCACCAGCAGAGCAGGGACAGGGGGCAATGAGCAGTTCTTC. It codes for CATSRAGTGGNEQFF.

The chain joins TRBV19 to TRBJ2-5; D may be TRBD2 (5 bases). V lost 0 bases and J 0 bases, leaving 5 bases between the germline ends. CDR1 and CDR2 from the germline V gene are LNHDA and SQIVND (reference sequence). The CDR3 is 14 amino acids. The CDR3 nucleotides are TGTGCCAGTAGTATAGAGCGGGACCAAGAGACCCAGTACTTC. Protein sequence: CASSIERDQETQYF.

With respect to this clonotype: A read error may explain this, as a much larger clone is one base away. This sequence joins TRBV6-1 and TRBJ2-5, with D possibly called TRBD1 or TRBD2 (5 bases each). This CDR3 is built from 17 residues. Looked up from germline, CDR1 is MNHNS and CDR2 is SASEGT. The CDR3 protein is CAISESGRSAIKETQYF. As DNA, the CDR3 is TGTGCCATCAGTGAGTCGGGACGATCAGCAATAAAAGAGACCCAGTACTTC.

This clonotype was observed many times. The V call is TRBV20-1, the J call TRBJ1-1, with TRBD1 identical over 9 bases. The CDR3 has 15 residues. Germline trimming cut 1 base from V and 5 bases from J; bases unmatched to any gene: 8. Germline V gene data show CDR1 as DFQATT and CDR2 as SNEGSKA (reference sequence). The CDR3 reads CSARGTGTGWTEAFF. The CDR3 region has the DNA TGCAGTGCTAGAGGAACTGGGACAGGGTGGACTGAAGCTTTCTTT.

This clonotype was counted at least ten times. The V gene is TRBV7-6, the J gene TRBJ2-7; TRBD1 aligns across 7 bases. V shed 1 base, J shed 0 bases, and the junction held 6 bases outside the gene matches. The CDR3 totals 16 residues. Germline CDR1 and CDR2: SGHVS and FNYEAQ. The CDR3 DNA sequence: TGTGCCAGCAGCTTAGGTTCCGGGACAGCCTCCTACGAGCAGTACTTC. It translates to CASSLGSGTASYEQYF.

For this clonotype: This is likely a read error, given that the CDR3 carries no conserved phenylalanine or tryptophan at its end. The V call is TRBV20-1, the J call TRBJ2-7; TRBD2 is a possible D gene (6 bases). V was trimmed by 3 bases and J by 3 bases, leaving 12 bases between them. The germline V gene has CDR1 DFQATT and CDR2 SNEGSKA (reference sequence). This CDR3 is 13 amino acids long. Here the CDR3 reads CSASGSGFYEQYL. As DNA, the CDR3 is TGCAGTGCTAGTGGTAGCGGATTCTACGAGCAGTACCTC.

The sample holds a few counts of this clonotype. The J gene is TRBJ2-7, the V gene TRBV14, with D perhaps TRBD2 (6 bases). Trimming removed 4 bases from V and 0 bases from J, with 10 bases in between. The CDR3 length is 14 residues. The germline CDR1 and CDR2 sequences are SGHDN and FVKESK. CDR3 region: CASSLGLHSYEQYF. The CDR3 DNA is TGTGCCAGCAGCCTGGGACTTCACTCCTACGAGCAGTACTTC.

This clonotype was observed a few times. This rearrangement joins TRBV29-1 to TRBJ2-1; 7 nucleotides line up with TRBD1. J gave up 6 bases and V 7 bases, and 9 bases lay outside the gene matches. Germline V CDR1 and CDR2: SQVTM, ANQGSEA. The CDR3 sequence is 13 residues long. The CDR3 reads CSADEGGPNEQFF. DNA for the CDR3: TGCAGCGCGGATGAAGGGGGCCCCAATGAGCAGTTCTTC.

The chain is built from TRBV27 and TRBJ1-6, with 7 bases aligning to TRBD1. The CDR3 has 13 amino acids. The V and J ends lost 5 bases and 7 bases, in that order; junction bases with no gene match: 2. Per germline, CDR1 MNHEY and CDR2 SMNVEV (reference sequence). The CDR3 protein is CASSQDRNSPLHF. In DNA form, the CDR3 reads TGTGCCAGCAGTCAGGACAGGAATTCACCCCTCCACTTT.

This clonotype has at least ten counts. V gene TRBV5-1 combines with J gene TRBJ1-6; D unresolved. V was shortened by 0 bases and J by 9 bases, with 19 bases between the two germline ends. Per the germline V gene, CDR1 is SGHRS and CDR2 is YFSETQ. There are 17 residues in the CDR3. Written as DNA, the CDR3 is TGCGCCAGCAGCTTGGCTCAGGCCCACGATGATACTTCACCCCTCCACTTT. Translated: CASSLAQAHDDTSPLHF.

This clonotype was detected many times. The chain recombines TRBV25-1 with TRBJ2-7, with D possibly being TRBD1 or TRBD2 (5 bases each). CDR3 size: 16 residues. Trimming removed 5 bases from V and 0 bases from J, with 17 bases in between. Germline CDR1 and CDR2: MGHDK and SYGVNS. The chain's CDR3 is CASSNAGWDHSYEQYF. The CDR3, as DNA: TGTGCCAGCAGTAACGCTGGATGGGACCACTCCTACGAGCAGTACTTC.

This clonotype was seen repeatedly, ten times or more. This sequence joins TRBV2 and TRBJ1-3; 11 nucleotides agree with TRBD1. V lost 8 bases and J lost 8; bases outside the gene matches: 5. The CDR3 spans 13 residues. The germline V gene has CDR1 SNHLY and CDR2 FYNNEI. CDR3 sequence: CASAGTGGYTIYF. The DNA of the CDR3 is TGTGCCAGCGCCGGGACAGGGGGTTACACCATATATTTT.

This chain joins TRBV12-3 or TRBV12-4 and TRBJ1-5; D uncertain. The CDR3 is made up of 12 amino acids. With 2 bases removed from V and 5 bases from J, the gap between germline ends came to 4 bases. CDR3 protein: CASSLSDQPQHF. CDR3 nucleotides: TGTGCCAGCAGTTTAAGTGATCAGCCCCAGCATTTT.

With regard to this clonotype: This may come from a read error, since a much larger clone is one base off. The chain employs TRBV29-1 and TRBJ2-7, with D possibly matching TRBD1 (6 bases). V lost 4 bases and J 0 bases, leaving 10 bases between the germline ends. The germline gives CDR1 SQVTM, CDR2 ANQGSEA. The CDR3 spans 13 residues. The CDR3 spells CSVGGGDSYEQYF. CDR3 nucleotides: TGCAGCGTTGGAGGGGGTGACTCCTACGAGCAGTACTTC.

This clonotype was recorded many times. The J gene is TRBJ2-7, the V gene TRBV2; D tentatively reads TRBD1 or TRBD2 (5 bases each). Trimming left V 5 bases short and J 1 base short, with 12 bases between. Germline V gene sequence: CDR1 SNHLY, CDR2 FYNNEI. CDR3 size: 14 residues. CDR3 protein: CASSRDARSYEQYF. CDR3 in DNA: TGTGCCAGCAGTAGGGACGCACGATCCTACGAGCAGTACTTC. The full variable domain, its missing parts supplied by reference TRBV2 and TRBJ2-7, is EPEVTQTPSHQVTQMGQEVILRCVPISNHLYFYWYRQILGQKVEFLVSFYNNEISEKSEIFDDQFSVERPDGSNFTLKIRSTKLEDSAMYFCASSRDARSYEQYFGPGTRLTVT.

Many counts were recorded for this clonotype. The rearrangement links TRBV18 to TRBJ2-2; unclear D gene. V lost 2 bases to trimming and J lost 0 bases, with 1 base between them. The CDR3 extends over 13 amino acids. Germline V gene data show CDR1 as KGHSH and CDR2 as LQKENI. This chain's CDR3 is CASSPSNTGELFF. CDR3 coding DNA: TGTGCCAGCTCACCATCGAACACCGGGGAGCTGTTTTTT.

This clonotype was counted ten times or more. The chain links TRBV9 to TRBJ1-1, with 10 bases identical to TRBD1. This CDR3 is 17 amino acids long. CDR1 is SGDLS and CDR2 is YYNGEE in the germline V gene. The ends lost 3 bases at V and 0 bases at J; junction bases unmatched: 8. CDR3: CASSEKDRGRLNTEAFF. DNA of the CDR3: TGTGCCAGCAGCGAAAAAGACAGGGGGCGTCTGAACACTGAAGCTTTCTTT.

This clonotype came up a few times. The chain has TRBV28 and TRBJ2-1, with 9 bases fitting TRBD2. V lost 5 bases to trimming and J lost 2 bases; unmatched junction nucleotides: 7. Germline lookup yields CDR1 MDHEN and CDR2 SYDVKM. This CDR3 has 16 amino acids. The CDR3 region has the DNA TGTGCCAGCAGTCCTTGGCGGGGGGGCCCCTACAATGAGCAGTTCTTC. Translation: CASSPWRGGPYNEQFF. The full variable domain, its missing parts supplied by reference TRBV28 and TRBJ2-1, is DVKVTQSSRYLVKRTGEKVFLECVQDMDHENMFWYRQDPGLGLRLIYFSYDVKMKEKGDIPEGYSVSREKKERFSLILESASTNQTSMYLCASSPWRGGPYNEQFFGPGTRLTVL.

At least ten counts were recorded for this clonotype. This CDR3 reads CASTPGQGTGYTF. For the CDR3, the DNA is TGCGCCAGCACCCCGGGACAGGGGACGGGCTACACCTTC. The chain carries TRBV5-1 and TRBJ1-2; 10 bases are shared with TRBD1. CDR1 and CDR2 (germline): SGHRS, YFSETQ. V was clipped by 6 bases and J by 8 bases; unmatched bases: 7. This CDR3 has 13 residues.

This clonotype has at least ten counts. The chain is built from TRBV12-3 or TRBV12-4 and TRBJ2-7; 8 bases line up with TRBD1. The CDR3 runs 13 residues. Trimming cost V 7 bases and J 3 bases; bases outside gene matches: 5. The CDR3 DNA reads as TGTGCCAGCACCAGGGGGCCTCACTACGAGCAGTACTTC. Protein sequence: CASTRGPHYEQYF.

Ten or more counts support this clonotype. The J gene is TRBJ1-1, the V gene TRBV3-1; TRBD1 is a possible D gene (5 bases). The V end lost 1 base, the J end lost 1 base, and 13 bases lay between the germline ends. The germline V gene has CDR1 LGHDT and CDR2 YNNKEL (reference sequence). This CDR3 spans 16 amino acids. The CDR3 reads CASSQGGTSTNTEAFF. The CDR3 DNA reads as TGTGCCAGCAGCCAAGGTGGGACCTCCACGAACACTGAAGCTTTCTTT.

The rearrangement uses TRBV6-9 and TRBJ2-2; the D is unclear. This CDR3 has 15 amino acids. Germline V gives CDR1 MNHGY, CDR2 SVAAGI. Trimming pared 3 bases from V and 4 bases from J, leaving 12 bases between. CDR3 DNA sequence: TGTGCCAGCAGTTACACCGGGTCCCGCACCGGGGAGCTGTTTTTT. This codes for CASSYTGSRTGELFF.

J is TRBJ1-6 and V is TRBV19; D is perhaps TRBD1 (5 bases). This CDR3 contains 16 residues. Germline CDR1 reads LNHDA; CDR2 reads SQIVND (reference sequence). Trimming removed 2 bases from V and 7 bases from J, with 15 bases in between. CDR3 protein: CASSIIPGTSNSPLHF. The CDR3 bases are TGTGCCAGTAGTATAATACCCGGGACGAGCAATTCACCCCTCCACTTT.

V is TRBV18 and J is TRBJ2-7; 9 bases line up with TRBD1. The J call is uncertain, as TRBJ2-1 better fits the DNA end. The CDR3 contains 16 residues. Germline V lookup: CDR1 KGHSH, CDR2 LQKENI. The CDR3 loop is CASSQPGQGSAYEQFF. The CDR3 DNA reads as TGTGCCAGCTCACAACCGGGACAGGGTAGCGCCTACGAGCAGTTCTTC.